Included here is one TCR beta chain sequence, with context. This specimen belongs to a study of blood T cell repertoires in COVID-19. As for the study in general: Acute and convalescent COVID-19 samples came from the United States, Italy and Spain.

As originally analysed: Researchers report that nucleated cell counts were estimated from reference gene primer amplification. Profiled with immunoSEQ multiplex PCR; TCRdb holds only in-frame clones, not every one. Clone size and the V and J calls come from that table; the DNA yielded D and trimming. Among about 500,000 clones, about 85% were seen once, and the ten largest hold roughly 0.7%. Germline CDR1 reads LGHDT; CDR2 reads YNNKEL (reference sequence). V was trimmed by 4 bases and J by 5 bases, leaving 11 bases between them. The CDR3 runs to 14 residues. Sequencing was carried out using PBMCs or T cells enriched from blood (not recorded which). The chain carries TRBV3-1 (or the pseudogene TRBV3-2) and TRBJ2-2; a weak D match, TRBD1 (5 bases). This TCR derives from a woman under 30 who had recovered from COVID-19. CDR3 sequence: CASSPHQGTGELFF. In nucleotides, the CDR3 is TGTGCCAGCAGCCCCCATCAGGGAACCGGGGAGCTGTTTTTT.